The 5 T cell receptor beta chains in this list originate from one sample, sequenced in a study of T cell responses to AZD1222 COVID-19 vaccine. Profiled with immunoSEQ multiplex PCR; TCRdb holds only in-frame clones, not every one. The sample yields about 140,000 clones, more than 85% seen once. Sequencing was performed on peripheral blood, taken on day 0 of AZD1222 vaccination. Receptor source: an adult in good health.

This chain connects TRBV7-2 to TRBJ1-4; D possibly corresponds to TRBD1 (5 bases). Germline V gene lookup returns CDR1 SGHTA and CDR2 FQGNSA. This CDR3 spans 15 amino acids. V lost 5 bases, J lost 8 bases, and 18 bases lay in between. CDR3 sequence reads: CASSPPGRAGEKLFF. CDR3 sequence (DNA): TGTGCCAGCAGCCCCCCGGGACGGGCTGGGGAAAAACTGTTTTTT.

The V and J genes are TRBV6-4 and TRBJ1-4, with D unresolved. CDR1 is MRHNA and CDR2 is SNTAGT in the germline V gene. With 7 bases removed from V and 2 bases from J, the gap between germline ends came to 11 bases. This CDR3 is built from 14 residues. The CDR3 loop reads CASKGSFTNEKLFF. Here the CDR3 DNA reads TGTGCCAGCAAAGGGAGTTTTACTAATGAAAAACTGTTTTTT.

V and J are TRBV25-1 and TRBJ2-5; either TRBD1 or TRBD2 may supply D (5 bases each). The CDR3 is made up of 13 amino acids. V was pared by 5 bases and J by 1 base, with 8 bases between. Germline-derived CDR1 and CDR2 are MGHDK and SYGVNS. The CDR3 coding sequence is TGTGCCAGCAGTTCCGGGGCCCAAGAGACCCAGTACTTC. Translating gives CASSSGAQETQYF.

The chain employs TRBV6-5 and TRBJ1-5; no clear D gene. Germline V gene sequence: CDR1 MNHEY, CDR2 SVGAGI. With 5 bases removed from V and 9 bases from J, the gap between germline ends came to 14 bases. This CDR3 has 13 amino acids. CDR3 DNA: TGTGCCAGCAGTCGGGATAAAGCAGGGCCCCAGCATTTT. Translation gives CASSRDKAGPQHF.

A single count supports this clone. This chain links TRBV2 with TRBJ2-2; 13 bases line up with TRBD2. Germline CDR1 is SNHLY and CDR2 is FYNNEI. V lost 8 bases to trimming and J lost 5 bases; unmatched junction nucleotides: 2. The CDR3 is made up of 14 amino acids. CDR3 nucleotide sequence: TGTGCCAGCGGACTAGCGGGAGAGACCGGGGAGCTGTTTTTT. Translating gives CASGLAGETGELFF. Full variable domain (missing parts from reference TRBV2 and TRBJ2-2): EPEVTQTPSHQVTQMGQEVILRCVPISNHLYFYWYRQILGQKVEFLVSFYNNEISEKSEIFDDQFSVERPDGSNFTLKIRSTKLEDSAMYFCASGLAGETGELFFGEGSRLTVL.